One and the same sample provided the 4 T cell receptor beta chains below, sequenced in a study of T cell responses to AZD1222 COVID-19 vaccine (dated by TCRdb to the early 2020s). Libraries were constructed by the immunoSEQ multiplex PCR assay. In TCRdb, the immuneACCESS table is reduced to in-frame sequences with V and J assigned. These tables do not hold every clone; where another copy was compared, an unresolved V gene accounts for under half, and the others remain unexplained. The sample has over 110,000 clones on record, 90% of them singletons. Of the sample, 1.5% to 2% is held by the ten largest clones. According to the study, the label for this sample's time point signals: about 28 days (+/-7) after the second vaccine dose. The specimen was peripheral blood, collected 28 days after the second AZD1222 dose. These receptors all stem from an adult who received the AZD1222 COVID-19 vaccine.

This clone was seen a handful of times. This chain links TRBV11-2 with TRBJ2-2, with D perhaps given as TRBD1 or TRBD2 (5 bases each). Trimming stripped 1 base from V and 2 bases from J, with 8 bases between. The V gene's germline CDR1 is SGHAT and CDR2 FQNNGV. This CDR3 contains 15 residues. The CDR3 DNA reads as TGTGCCAGCAGCTTAGGAGGGGCCAACACCGGGGAGCTGTTTTTT. Residues: CASSLGGANTGELFF.

The J gene is TRBJ2-1, the V gene TRBV29-1; D not resolved. V lost 2 bases and J lost 3, with 5 bases in between. The CDR3 has 12 residues. Germline V gene data show CDR1 as SQVTM and CDR2 as ANQGSEA. CDR3 region: CSVEPIYNEQFF. CDR3 in DNA: TGCAGCGTTGAACCCATCTACAATGAGCAGTTCTTC.

This clone was seen a single time. The genes are TRBV30 and TRBJ1-1; no definite D call. The germline CDR1 and CDR2 sequences are GTSNPN and SVGIG (reference sequence). The CDR3 loop spans 17 amino acids. V was clipped by 0 bases and J by 0 bases, with 17 bases between them. CDR3 nucleotides: TGTGCCTGGAGTGTACGGTCGGGGTCCTCTATGAACACTGAAGCTTTCTTT. The encoded protein is CAWSVRSGSSMNTEAFF.

CDR3 DNA sequence: TGCGCCAGCAGCCGGACGGACAACTATGGCTACACCTTC. The encoded protein is CASSRTDNYGYTF. V is TRBV10-2 and J is TRBJ1-2, with D unresolved. Between the trimmed V and J ends, which lost 6 bases and 2 bases, there was a span of 10 bases. This CDR3 has 13 residues. The germline gives CDR1 WSHSY, CDR2 SAAADI.